This note documents a single T cell receptor (beta chain) sequence. Under the authors' procedure: Amplification from reference gene primers served as the basis for estimated nucleated cell counts. Data came from immunoSEQ multiplex PCR; TCRdb stores just in-frame clones and leaves some out. The V and J calls and the clone size are those of that table, but D and trimming were determined from the DNA. The data show 49,000 or so clones, about nine tenths seen once. This specimen comes from a study of blood T cell repertoires in COVID-19. On the study more broadly: Acute-phase and convalescent COVID-19 samples originated in the United States, Italy and Spain. From T cells, B-cell-depleted T cells, or PBMCs came the material, which was cDNA or gDNA.

From germline, CDR1 is KGHSH and CDR2 LQKENI. The CDR3 covers 12 residues. V lost 6 bases, J lost 3 bases, and 8 bases lay in between. Sample: peripheral blood. The TCR comes from a middle-aged man with active COVID-19. The rearrangement uses TRBV18 and TRBJ1-2, with D perhaps TRBD1 (5 bases). The CDR3 is CASSTGDYGYTF. As DNA, the CDR3 is TGTGCCAGCTCCACAGGCGACTATGGCTACACCTTC.